These 7 T cell receptor beta chains originate from one sample sequenced in a study of T-cell reconstitution after alpha-beta-depleted transplantation in children (dated by TCRdb to between 2015 and 2016). Libraries were constructed by PCR. Sequenced using an Illumina HiSeq 2500. TCR libraries were prepared with molecular barcoding, using unique molecular identifiers to normalize TCRbeta repertoire quantification. TCRdb itself trimmed the public reads at Q25 with fastp, ran MiXCR and retained productive beta chains. Each CDR3 protein appears once, grouped with its most common genes and DNA. The sample data list some 400,000 distinct CDR3 sequences, and 20% of these were observed just once. Jointly, the top ten make up less than 4.5% of the sample. The sequenced sample was PBMCs from the stem cell graft donor, obtained from the stem cell graft. The receptors were gathered from a human donor who donated a stem cell graft to a child with acute myeloid leukemia.

A few counts support this clonotype. The rearrangement uses TRBV10-3 and TRBJ1-5; D gene ambiguous. Germline V gene sequence: CDR1 ENHRY, CDR2 SYGVKD. V was cut by 0 bases and J by 4 bases, with 4 bases left in between. This CDR3 has 13 residues. The CDR3 DNA is TGTGCCATCAGTGAGTCGTTAAATCAGCCCCAGCATTTT. It codes for CAISESLNQPQHF.

The chain has TRBV10-3 and TRBJ1-2; tentatively, D is TRBD1 (5 bases). Germline CDR1 ENHRY, CDR2 SYGVKD. The CDR3 contains 14 residues. The V end lost 7 bases, the J end lost 3 bases, and 15 bases lay between the germline ends. The CDR3 loop reads CAINRDRDDYGYTF. For the CDR3, the DNA is TGTGCCATCAACCGGGACCGCGATGACTATGGCTACACCTTC.

This clonotype was observed at least ten times. The gene calls are TRBV20-1 and TRBJ2-7, with TRBD1 matching 10 bases. V lost 3 bases and J lost 7; bases outside the gene matches: 9. This CDR3 comprises 14 residues. CDR1 and CDR2 (germline): DFQATT, SNEGSKA (reference sequence). CDR3 sequence (DNA): TGCAGTGCTAGGCCGGGACAGGGGCTGGGGGAGCAGTACTTC. It yields the protein CSARPGQGLGEQYF.

The rearrangement links TRBV25-1 to TRBJ2-1; perhaps TRBD2 as D (6 bases). Trimming left V 3 bases short and J 6 bases short, with 15 bases between. Germline CDR1 MGHDK, CDR2 SYGVNS. CDR3 length: 15 amino acids. For the CDR3, the DNA is TGTGCCAGCAGTGATGGAGGGGCATGGGTCAATGAGCAGTTCTTC. Its translation: CASSDGGAWVNEQFF.

V usage is TRBV7-2 and J usage is TRBJ2-3; possibly TRBD2 for D (6 bases). CDR1 and CDR2 from the germline V gene are SGHTA and FQGNSA. The V end lost 5 bases, the J end lost 0 bases, and 12 bases lay between the germline ends. The CDR3 contains 15 residues. Written as DNA, the CDR3 is TGTGCCAGCAGCCAGGAGGGTGCTAGCACAGATACGCAGTATTTT. Its translation: CASSQEGASTDTQYF.

This clonotype has at least ten counts. The rearrangement links TRBV15 to TRBJ2-7, with 7 bases identical to TRBD2. J was trimmed by 3 bases and V by 3 bases; bases with no gene match: 8. CDR3 length: 15 amino acids. Germline V gene lookup returns CDR1 LNHNV and CDR2 YYDKDF (reference sequence). CDR3 nucleotides: TGTGCCACCAGCAGGTCGCGGGAGAAAATCTACGAGCAGTACTTC. Translation: CATSRSREKIYEQYF.

This clonotype was counted many times. The gene calls are TRBV12-3 or TRBV12-4 and TRBJ2-7; 8 nucleotides align to TRBD2. Germline trimming cut 5 bases from V and 2 bases from J; bases unmatched to any gene: 2. The CDR3 covers 13 residues. The DNA of the CDR3 is TGTGCCAGCAGTCCGCGGGGGGCCTACGAGCAGTACTTC. Translation: CASSPRGAYEQYF.